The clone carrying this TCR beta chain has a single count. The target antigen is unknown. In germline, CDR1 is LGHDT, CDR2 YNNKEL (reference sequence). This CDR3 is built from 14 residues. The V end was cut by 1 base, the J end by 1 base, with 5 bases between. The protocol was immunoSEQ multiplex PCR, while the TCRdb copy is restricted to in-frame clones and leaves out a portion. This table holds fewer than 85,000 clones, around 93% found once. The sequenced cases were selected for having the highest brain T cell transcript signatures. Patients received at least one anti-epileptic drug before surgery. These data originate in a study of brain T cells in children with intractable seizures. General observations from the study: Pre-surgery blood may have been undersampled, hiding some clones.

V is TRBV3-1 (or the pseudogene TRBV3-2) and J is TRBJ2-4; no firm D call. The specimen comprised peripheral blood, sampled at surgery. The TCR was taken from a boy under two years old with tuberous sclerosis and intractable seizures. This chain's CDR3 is CASSQAGAKNIQYF. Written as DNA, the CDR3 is TGTGCCAGCAGCCAAGCCGGGGCCAAAAACATTCAGTACTTC.